The sequence of this TCR beta chain was determined in a study of OX40 agonist ivuxolimab in advanced cancers. Study background: Partial responses were achieved by three patients, one with hepatocellular carcinoma and two with cutaneous melanoma. Regarding the study as a whole: Blood T cells, both CD4+ and CD8+, expanded clonally by week 6 at 0.1 to 3.0 mg/kg. Expanded clones were, on average, more numerous in CD8+ T cells than in CD4+.

This clone appeared once. Its antigen is undetermined. Sequencing was performed with immunoSEQ multiplex PCR; in TCRdb, only in-frame clones are kept and a portion is missing. The sample lists approximately 86,000 clones, approximately 91% occurring once. The CDR3 runs to 15 residues. V lost 3 bases, J lost 5 bases, and 7 bases stayed unmatched. Germline values: CDR1 KGHSH, CDR2 LQKENI. The genes are TRBV18 and TRBJ2-7; 10 bases are a match to TRBD1. The starting material was CD4+ or CD8+ T cells sorted from blood, obtained in a trial of the OX40 agonist ivuxolimab. The clonotype was recovered from an adult with an advanced solid tumor such as melanoma, head and neck, liver or kidney cancer. CDR3: CASSPRQGASDEQYF. DNA for the CDR3: TGTGCCAGCTCACCGAGACAGGGGGCGAGCGACGAGCAGTACTTC.